Below are 23 T cell receptor beta chains sequenced from a single sample in a study of blood T cell repertoires in COVID-19 (dated by TCRdb to the early 2020s). Library construction relied on the immunoSEQ multiplex PCR assay. TCRdb's version of the immuneACCESS table is confined to in-frame rearrangements and falls short of the full clone set. An unresolved V gene accounts for under half of the shortfall where checked; the remainder is of unknown origin. In this sample the table shows 150,000 to 200,000 clones, about four fifths of which occur a single time. In total, the top ten clones hold roughly 3.5% of the sample. The specimen was PBMCs or T cells enriched from blood (not recorded which). These receptors were obtained from a woman aged 60-75 years who had recovered from COVID-19.

A note on this clone: An end of the junction differs from the germline gene, which may be a read error. This sequence joins TRBV7-8 and TRBJ1-4, with D hard to call. This CDR3 has 14 amino acids. Germline assignment: CDR1 SGHVS and CDR2 FQNEAQ. CDR3: CASSLAGLPGGLFF. The DNA for the CDR3 is TGTGCCAGCAGCCTAGCTGGATTGCCGGGAGGACTGTTTTTT.

The chain employs TRBV13 and TRBJ2-7; 10 bases match TRBD1. The CDR3 has 15 residues. CDR1 and CDR2 (germline): PRHDT, FYEKMQ (reference sequence). The junction had 5 bases not matched to a gene; V was cut back by 3 bases and J by 3 bases. The CDR3 coding sequence is TGTGCCAGCAGCTTGGCCGGGACAGGGGTCTACGAGCAGTACTTC. Its translation: CASSLAGTGVYEQYF.

The genes are TRBV5-1 and TRBJ1-2; D is possibly TRBD1 (5 bases). The CDR3 sequence is 14 residues long. Germline lookup yields CDR1 SGHRS and CDR2 YFSETQ. V was cut by 0 bases and J by 8 bases, with 14 bases left in between. CDR3 amino acids: CASSLGGAGRGYTF. CDR3 nucleotides: TGCGCCAGCAGCTTGGGCGGGGCAGGGCGCGGCTACACCTTC.

The V gene is TRBV3-1 (or the pseudogene TRBV3-2), the J gene TRBJ1-2; TRBD1 is a possible D gene (5 bases). The CDR3 has 13 residues. V was pared by 4 bases and J by 2 bases, with 8 bases between. Germline CDR1 LGHDT, CDR2 YNNKEL (reference sequence). The CDR3 sequence: CASSLGQNYGYTF. The CDR3 DNA follows: TGTGCCAGCAGCCTGGGGCAGAACTATGGCTACACCTTC.

This clone was detected only once. The V call is TRBV5-1, the J call TRBJ2-3; perhaps TRBD1 as D (5 bases). V gave up 4 bases and J gave up 6 bases, with 12 bases separating them. The CDR3 is 13 residues long. Looked up from germline, CDR1 is SGHRS and CDR2 is YFSETQ. In nucleotides, the CDR3 is TGCGCCAGCAGCCTAGGGGTCGTGGATACGCAGTATTTT. Translating it yields CASSLGVVDTQYF. The full variable domain, in which reference TRBV5-1 and TRBJ2-3 provide the parts outside the CDR3, is KAGVTQTPRYLIKTRGQQVTLSCSPISGHRSVSWYQQTPGQGLQFLFEYFSETQRNKGNFPGRFSGRQFSNSRSEMNVSTLELGDSALYLCASSLGVVDTQYFGPGTRLTVL.

This sequence joins TRBV6-5 and TRBJ2-5; 8 bases are a match to TRBD1. V lost 6 bases, J lost 1 base, and 1 base stayed unmatched. The CDR3 extends over 13 amino acids. Germline loops: CDR1 MNHEY, CDR2 SVGAGI. The CDR3 coding sequence is TGTGCCAGCAGGGACAGGGTCCAAGAGACCCAGTACTTC. Its translation: CASRDRVQETQYF.

This clone turned up a few times. The rearrangement joins TRBV19 to TRBJ2-1; TRBD1 matches 10 bases. The CDR3 extends over 15 amino acids. V lost 5 bases, J lost 4 bases, and 5 bases stayed unmatched. Per the germline V gene, CDR1 is LNHDA and CDR2 is SQIVND (reference sequence). In nucleotides, the CDR3 is TGTGCCAGTAGTGCCGGGACAGGGGTTTACAATGAGCAGTTCTTC. Translating gives CASSAGTGVYNEQFF.

CDR3 sequence reads: CASSIQDRQPQHF. The CDR3 DNA reads as TGTGCCAGTAGTATACAGGACAGGCAGCCCCAGCATTTT. The J gene is TRBJ1-5, the V gene TRBV19; 7 positions match TRBD1. This CDR3 is built from 13 residues. The V gene end was trimmed by 2 bases and the J gene end by 7 bases; junction bases not matched to a gene: 2. The germline CDR1 and CDR2 sequences are LNHDA and SQIVND (reference sequence).

V usage is TRBV7-8 and J usage is TRBJ1-1; D perhaps matches TRBD1 (5 bases). This CDR3 is 12 amino acids long. With 1 base removed from V and 12 bases from J, the gap between germline ends came to 12 bases. The germline V gene encodes CDR1 SGHVS and CDR2 FQNEAQ. Here the CDR3 reads CASSLGNRMTFF. DNA of the CDR3: TGTGCCAGCAGCTTAGGCAACAGGATGACTTTCTTT.

CDR3: CASSEAMDSGGAETQYF. The CDR3 DNA is TGTGCCAGCAGTGAAGCGATGGATAGCGGGGGGGCAGAGACCCAGTACTTC. The chain employs TRBV6-1 and TRBJ2-5; the match to TRBD2 covers 11 bases. This CDR3 has 17 residues. The germline V gene has CDR1 MNHNS and CDR2 SASEGT. V lost 0 bases, J lost 4 bases, and 7 bases stayed unmatched.

The chain links TRBV10-2 to TRBJ2-2; a weak D match, TRBD1 (6 bases). CDR3 length equals 14 residues. V was pared by 5 bases and J by 4 bases, with 11 bases between. CDR1 and CDR2 from the germline V gene are WSHSY and SAAADI. CDR3 in DNA: TGCGCCAGCAGTTCGGGACAAACCACCGGGGAGCTGTTTTTT. This gives the protein CASSSGQTTGELFF.

The CDR3 reads CASSPSVDTQYF. The CDR3 coding sequence is TGTGCCAGCAGCCCTAGTGTGGATACGCAGTATTTT. The chain links TRBV3-1 (or the pseudogene TRBV3-2) to TRBJ2-3, with no clear D. CDR3 size: 12 residues. The germline V gene encodes CDR1 LGHDT and CDR2 YNNKEL (reference sequence). The V and J ends lost 4 bases and 6 bases respectively, with 8 bases between them.

This clone was counted only a few times. This chain links TRBV5-6 with TRBJ2-1; D is perhaps TRBD1 (6 bases). The CDR3 length is 14 residues. V gave up 2 bases and J gave up 5 bases, with 11 bases separating them. The germline V gene has CDR1 SGHDT and CDR2 YYEEEE. CDR3 DNA: TGTGCCAGCAGCTTTGGACAGAATAACAATGAGCAGTTCTTC. Its protein is CASSFGQNNNEQFF.

This clone was detected once. The chain couples TRBV6-1 to TRBJ2-7; a weak D match, TRBD2 (6 bases). Trimming took off 2 bases at V and 4 bases at J, with 12 bases between the two ends. There are 14 residues in the CDR3. The V gene's germline CDR1 is MNHNS and CDR2 SASEGT. Here the CDR3 DNA reads TGTGCCAGCAGTGAAAACCCAGGGAGGTACGAGCAGTACTTC. Protein: CASSENPGRYEQYF.

This clone was found a few times. CDR3 loop: CASLPFTENTEAFF. CDR3 sequence (DNA): TGTGCCAGCCTCCCATTTACAGAGAACACTGAAGCTTTCTTT. The chain combines TRBV9 with TRBJ1-1; D not certain. Germline lookup yields CDR1 SGDLS and CDR2 YYNGEE. The V gene lost 7 bases and the J gene lost 1 base, with 14 bases spanning the gap. This CDR3 spans 14 amino acids.

The CDR3: CASSPLTDQPQHF. Written as DNA, the CDR3 is TGTGCCAGCTCACCCCTTACAGATCAGCCCCAGCATTTT. V is TRBV18 and J is TRBJ1-5, with D unresolved. Looked up from germline, CDR1 is KGHSH and CDR2 is LQKENI. The CDR3 runs 13 residues. The germline V and J ends were trimmed by 3 bases and 5 bases, with 8 bases remaining between them.

This clone was seen only a few times. The chain has TRBV5-1 and TRBJ2-5; the match to TRBD1 covers 7 bases. The CDR3 has 14 residues. The junction had 4 bases not matched to a gene; V was cut back by 4 bases and J by 1 base. Per germline, CDR1 SGHRS and CDR2 YFSETQ. CDR3 DNA: TGCGCCAGCAGCACAGGGGAAACCCAAGAGACCCAGTACTTC. Translation: CASSTGETQETQYF.

In the case of this clone: This may be a read error: a much more frequent sequence differs by one nucleotide. This chain connects TRBV6-1 to TRBJ2-5, with TRBD1 matching over 10 bases. The CDR3 sequence is 17 residues long. Germline V gene data show CDR1 as MNHNS and CDR2 as SASEGT. With 6 bases clipped from V and 4 bases from J, the junction kept 14 bases outside the gene matches. The CDR3: CASREFGQGGMGETQYF. The DNA of the CDR3 is TGTGCCAGCAGGGAATTCGGACAGGGGGGGATGGGAGAGACCCAGTACTTC.

Here the CDR3 DNA reads TGTGCCAGTTGGGGGACAGAGGCTCAGCCCCAGCATTTT. As protein: CASWGTEAQPQHF. The rearrangement uses TRBV6-5 and TRBJ1-5, with TRBD1 identical over 7 bases. Looked up from germline, CDR1 is MNHEY and CDR2 is SVGAGI. The J segment lost 6 bases and the V segment lost 9 bases, leaving 8 bases of the junction unmatched. CDR3 length equals 13 residues.

The J gene is TRBJ2-2, the V gene TRBV5-1, with D possibly TRBD2 on 5 matching bases. Between the trimmed V and J ends, which lost 3 bases and 6 bases, there was a span of 9 bases. The CDR3 is 13 residues long. Germline loops: CDR1 SGHRS, CDR2 YFSETQ. The CDR3 nucleotides are TGCGCCAGCAGCTCCGCGGGTCCCGGGGAGCTGTTTTTT. It is translated as CASSSAGPGELFF.

This chain connects TRBV28 to TRBJ2-6, with D possibly being TRBD2 (6 bases). The V end was cut by 4 bases, the J end by 0 bases, with 19 bases between. CDR3 size: 19 residues. Germline lookup yields CDR1 MDHEN and CDR2 SYDVKM. CDR3 DNA sequence: TGTGCCAGCAGTTCTCGTCCCGGGACGGGAGCCTCTGGGGCCAACGTCCTGACTTTC. The encoded protein is CASSSRPGTGASGANVLTF.

V and J are TRBV25-1 and TRBJ1-2; 7 bases align to TRBD1. Trimming at V came to 9 bases and at J to 4 bases, leaving 8 bases not matched to a gene. The CDR3 consists of 13 residues. Per germline, CDR1 MGHDK and CDR2 SYGVNS. This CDR3 is CASQTGYSYGYTF. The DNA of the CDR3 is TGTGCCAGTCAGACAGGGTATTCCTATGGCTACACCTTC.

Only a few counts were recorded for this clone. This sample also contains other DNA sequences that code for the same CDR3. V usage is TRBV2 and J usage is TRBJ2-2; 8 bases are a match to TRBD1. The V segment lost 2 bases and the J segment 2 bases; nucleotides outside the gene matches: 4. CDR1 is SNHLY, CDR2 FYNNEI, per germline. There are 16 residues in the CDR3. The CDR3 nucleotides read TGTGCCAGCAGTGAAATAGGGACAGGCAACACCGGGGAGCTGTTTTTT. Translating it yields CASSEIGTGNTGELFF. Together with reference TRBV2 and TRBJ2-2, the CDR3 gives the full variable domain: EPEVTQTPSHQVTQMGQEVILRCVPISNHLYFYWYRQILGQKVEFLVSFYNNEISEKSEIFDDQFSVERPDGSNFTLKIRSTKLEDSAMYFCASSEIGTGNTGELFFGEGSRLTVL.